This TCR beta chain is from a study of T cells in Graves' hyperthyroidism and ophthalmopathy. For the diagnoses, clinical symptoms, serum thyroxine and TRAb, thyroid ultrasound and orbital computed tomography were used. General study points: Ophthalmopathy, as predicted by the model, came a median around 6 months after the prediction. Among clonotypes expanded in thyroid above 0.001, most were also found in blood. Stable hyperthyroidism was told apart from ophthalmopathy by a model built on 13 V-J features.

This clonotype has just a few counts. Its antigen is not identified. Per the germline V gene, CDR1 is SGHVS and CDR2 is FNYEAQ. The CDR3 totals 16 residues. Trimming at V came to 1 base and at J to 5 bases, leaving 10 bases not matched to a gene. Amplification targeted TCR beta CDR3 regions from RNA transcripts. In the first-round RT-PCR of the TCR CDR3, the HTBI primer set was used. From the multiplex PCR reads, TCRdb called clonotypes with MiXCR, one entry per CDR3 protein. The sample lists approximately 370,000 distinct CDR3 sequences; roughly 15% were seen once. The chain links TRBV7-6 to TRBJ2-7; 8 positions match TRBD1. The receptor's source is a woman under 40 with Graves' hyperthyroidism that later progressed to Graves' ophthalmopathy. The specimen was blood. The CDR3 nucleotides read TGTGCCAGCAGCTTAGGTTTTCAGGGGGCTATCCACGAGCAGTACTTC. It specifies CASSLGFQGAIHEQYF.